Listed below are T cell receptor beta chains from one sample, sequenced in a study of OX40 agonist ivuxolimab in advanced cancers. Repertoires were generated with immunoSEQ multiplex PCR, while TCRdb's copy carries only in-frame clones and drops some. This table has 65,000 to 90,000 clones, about 86% appearing once. This specimen consisted of CD4+ or CD8+ T cells sorted from blood, obtained in a trial of the OX40 agonist ivuxolimab. The receptors come from an adult with an advanced solid tumor such as melanoma, head and neck, liver or kidney cancer. CDR3s include the opening cysteine and the closing phenylalanine or tryptophan. A D gene is named only where the DNA matches it firmly. Part of the rows lack a size; the others show once, few, many or a class for expanded clones.

>TRBJ2-1|TRBV6-1|NA|NA
TGTGCCAGCAGTGAAGGTGGCACCGACGTCTATGAGCAGTTCTTC
CASSEGGTDVYEQFF
>TRBJ1-4|TRBV28|NA|NA
TGTGCCAGCAGTCGGCGGGCCCAAGTCGGGGCTAATGAAAAACTGTTTTTT
CASSRRAQVGANEKLFF
>TRBJ2-7|TRBV12-2|NA|NA
TGTGCAAGTCGCTCCAGATTGGGACGGCCCGGGGGCTACGAGCAGTACTTC
CASRSRLGRPGGYEQYF
>TRBJ2-7|TRBV7-8|NA|NA
TGTGCCAGCAGCTTAGGTTCGCGACAGAACTCCGAGCAGTACTTC
CASSLGSRQNSEQYF
>TRBJ2-1|TRBV4-1|TRBD1|once
TGCGCCAGCAGCCATAACCGGGACAGCTATTCCTACAATGAGCAGTTCTTC
CASSHNRDSYSYNEQFF
>TRBJ2-3|TRBV30|NA|NA
TGTGCCTGGAGTGGTTTATCCAGCACAGATACGCAGTATTTT
CAWSGLSSTDTQYF
>TRBJ2-6|TRBV19|NA|NA
TGTGCCAGTAGTATTGCTCCCTCAGAGTTCTCTGGGGCCAACGTCCTGACTTTC
CASSIAPSEFSGANVLTF
>TRBJ2-5|TRBV27|TRBD2|NA
TGTGCCAGCAAGGCCCCCAGCGGGAGTGGGGAGACCCAGTACTTC
CASKAPSGSGETQYF
>TRBJ2-7|TRBV7-9|TRBD2|NA
TGTGCCAGCAGCTCCGGACTAGCGGGGATCTACGAGCAGTACTTC
CASSSGLAGIYEQYF
>TRBJ2-3|TRBV10-3|TRBD2|NA
TGTGCCATCAGCCTGGGACTAGCGGGACCAGATACGCAGTATTTT
CAISLGLAGPDTQYF